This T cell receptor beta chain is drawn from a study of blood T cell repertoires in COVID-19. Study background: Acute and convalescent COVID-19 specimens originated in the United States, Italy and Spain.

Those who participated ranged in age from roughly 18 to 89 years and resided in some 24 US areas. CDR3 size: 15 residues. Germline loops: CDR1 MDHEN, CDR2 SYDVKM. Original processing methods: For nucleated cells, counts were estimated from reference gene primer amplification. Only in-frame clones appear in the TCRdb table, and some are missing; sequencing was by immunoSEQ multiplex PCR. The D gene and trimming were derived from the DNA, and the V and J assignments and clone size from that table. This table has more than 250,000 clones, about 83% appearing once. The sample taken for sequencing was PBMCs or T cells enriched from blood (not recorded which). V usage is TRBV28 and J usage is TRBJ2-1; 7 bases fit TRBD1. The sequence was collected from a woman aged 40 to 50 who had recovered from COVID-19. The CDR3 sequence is CGSAGAGTALNEQFF. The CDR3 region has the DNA TGTGGTTCAGCTGGGGCCGGGACAGCCCTTAATGAGCAGTTCTTC.